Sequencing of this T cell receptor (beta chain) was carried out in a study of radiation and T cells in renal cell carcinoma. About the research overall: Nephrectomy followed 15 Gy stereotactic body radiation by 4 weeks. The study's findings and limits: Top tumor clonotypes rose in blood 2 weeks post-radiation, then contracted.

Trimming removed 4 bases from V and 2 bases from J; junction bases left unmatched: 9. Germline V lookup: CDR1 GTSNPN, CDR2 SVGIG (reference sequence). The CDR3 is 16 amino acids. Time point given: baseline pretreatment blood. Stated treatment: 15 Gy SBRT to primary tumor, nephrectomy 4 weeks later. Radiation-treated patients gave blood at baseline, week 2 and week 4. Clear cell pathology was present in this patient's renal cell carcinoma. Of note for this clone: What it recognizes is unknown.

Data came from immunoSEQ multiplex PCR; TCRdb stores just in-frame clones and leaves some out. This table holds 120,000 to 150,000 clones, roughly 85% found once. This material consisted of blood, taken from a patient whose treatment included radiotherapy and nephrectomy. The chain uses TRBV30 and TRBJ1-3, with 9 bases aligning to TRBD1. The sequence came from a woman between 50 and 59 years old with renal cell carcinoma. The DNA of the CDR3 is TGTGCCTGGACCGGCCGGACAGGGGTGACTGGAAACACCATATATTTT. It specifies CAWTGRTGVTGNTIYF.